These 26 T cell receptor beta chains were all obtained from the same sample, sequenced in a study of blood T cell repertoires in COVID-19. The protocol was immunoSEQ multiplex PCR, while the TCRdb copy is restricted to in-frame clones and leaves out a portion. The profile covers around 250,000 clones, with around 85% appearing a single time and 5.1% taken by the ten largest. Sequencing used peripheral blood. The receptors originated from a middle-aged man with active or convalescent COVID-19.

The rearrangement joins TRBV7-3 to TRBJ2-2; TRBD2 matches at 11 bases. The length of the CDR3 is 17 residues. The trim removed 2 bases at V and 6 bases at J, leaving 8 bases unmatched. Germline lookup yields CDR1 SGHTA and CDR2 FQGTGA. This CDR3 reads CASSLGIAGGRAGELFF. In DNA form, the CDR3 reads TGTGCCAGCAGCTTAGGGATAGCGGGAGGGAGAGCCGGGGAGCTGTTTTTT.

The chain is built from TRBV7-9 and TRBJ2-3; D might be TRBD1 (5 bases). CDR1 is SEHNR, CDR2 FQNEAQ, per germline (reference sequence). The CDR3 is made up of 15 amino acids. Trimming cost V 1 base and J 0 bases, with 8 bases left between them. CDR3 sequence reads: CASSLGTGSTDTQYF. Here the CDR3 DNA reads TGTGCCAGCAGCTTAGGAACAGGTAGCACAGATACGCAGTATTTT.

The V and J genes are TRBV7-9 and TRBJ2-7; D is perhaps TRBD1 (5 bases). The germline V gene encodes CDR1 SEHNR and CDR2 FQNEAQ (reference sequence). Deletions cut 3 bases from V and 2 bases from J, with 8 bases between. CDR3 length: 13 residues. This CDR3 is CASSFGATYEQYF. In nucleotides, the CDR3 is TGTGCCAGCAGCTTTGGGGCCACCTACGAGCAGTACTTC.

For the CDR3, the DNA is TGTGCCAGCAGCTTTATTTACGGGGGGGACAATGAGCAGTTCTTC. Translating gives CASSFIYGGDNEQFF. V gene TRBV5-4 combines with J gene TRBJ2-1; TRBD2 matches at 8 bases. With V trimmed by 2 bases and J by 5 bases, 6 bases remained unmatched. The germline gives CDR1 SGHNT, CDR2 YYREEE (reference sequence). The CDR3 is 15 residues long.

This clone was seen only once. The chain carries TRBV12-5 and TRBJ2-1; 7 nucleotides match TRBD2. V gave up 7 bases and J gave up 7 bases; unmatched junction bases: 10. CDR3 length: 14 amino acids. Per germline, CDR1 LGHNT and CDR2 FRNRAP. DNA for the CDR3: TGTGCTAGTGCGGTCGGCGGGAGCGGGAATGAGCAGTTCTTC. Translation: CASAVGGSGNEQFF.

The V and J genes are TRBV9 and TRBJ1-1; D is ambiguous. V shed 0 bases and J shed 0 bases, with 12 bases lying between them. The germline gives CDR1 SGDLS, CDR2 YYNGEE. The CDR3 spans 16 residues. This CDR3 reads CASSVGEGLMNTEAFF. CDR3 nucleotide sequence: TGTGCCAGCAGCGTAGGGGAGGGCTTAATGAACACTGAAGCTTTCTTT.

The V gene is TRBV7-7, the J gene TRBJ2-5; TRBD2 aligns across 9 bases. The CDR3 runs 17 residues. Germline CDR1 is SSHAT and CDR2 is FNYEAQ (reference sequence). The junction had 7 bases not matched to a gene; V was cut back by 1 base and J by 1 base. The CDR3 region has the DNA TGTGCCAGCAGCTTAGTTTTTAGCGGGAGTTTCCAAGAGACCCAGTACTTC. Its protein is CASSLVFSGSFQETQYF.

CDR3 DNA sequence: TGCGCCAGCAGCTTGAGACCCAGCGGTAACACTGAAGCTTTCTTT. Encoded protein: CASSLRPSGNTEAFF. The chain combines TRBV5-1 with TRBJ1-1; no firm D call. The CDR3 runs to 15 residues. V dropped 1 base and J dropped 2 bases, with 12 bases sitting between them. Germline assignment: CDR1 SGHRS and CDR2 YFSETQ. Complete variable domain (other parts from reference TRBV5-1 and TRBJ1-1): KAGVTQTPRYLIKTRGQQVTLSCSPISGHRSVSWYQQTPGQGLQFLFEYFSETQRNKGNFPGRFSGRQFSNSRSEMNVSTLELGDSALYLCASSLRPSGNTEAFFGQGTRLTVV.

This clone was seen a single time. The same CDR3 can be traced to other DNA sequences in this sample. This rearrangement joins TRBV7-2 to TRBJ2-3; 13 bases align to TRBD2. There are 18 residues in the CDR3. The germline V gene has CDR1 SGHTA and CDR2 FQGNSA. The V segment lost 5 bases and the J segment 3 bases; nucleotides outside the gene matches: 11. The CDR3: CASSLLPLAGGATDTQYF. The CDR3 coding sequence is TGTGCCAGCAGCCTACTTCCACTAGCGGGGGGGGCAACAGATACGCAGTATTTT.

The CDR3 DNA sequence: TGTGCCATCAGTGACCTACAGGGGACCACCATATATTTT. It specifies CAISDLQGTTIYF. V is TRBV10-3 and J is TRBJ1-3, with 7 bases identical to TRBD1. The trim removed 3 bases at V and 9 bases at J, leaving 5 bases unmatched. Germline assignment: CDR1 ENHRY and CDR2 SYGVKD. The CDR3 extends over 13 amino acids.

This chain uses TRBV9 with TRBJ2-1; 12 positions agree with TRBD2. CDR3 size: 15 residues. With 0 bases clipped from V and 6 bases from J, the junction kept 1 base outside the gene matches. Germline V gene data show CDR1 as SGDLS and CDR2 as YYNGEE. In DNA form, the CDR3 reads TGTGCCAGCAGCGTAGGACTAGCGGGGGTCAATGAGCAGTTCTTC. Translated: CASSVGLAGVNEQFF.

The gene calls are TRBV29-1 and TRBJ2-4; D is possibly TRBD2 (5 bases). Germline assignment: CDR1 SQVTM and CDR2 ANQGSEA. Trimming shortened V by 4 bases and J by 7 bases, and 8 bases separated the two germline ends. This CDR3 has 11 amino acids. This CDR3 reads CSVAGLNIQYF. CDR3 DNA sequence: TGCAGCGTTGCAGGACTCAACATTCAGTACTTC.

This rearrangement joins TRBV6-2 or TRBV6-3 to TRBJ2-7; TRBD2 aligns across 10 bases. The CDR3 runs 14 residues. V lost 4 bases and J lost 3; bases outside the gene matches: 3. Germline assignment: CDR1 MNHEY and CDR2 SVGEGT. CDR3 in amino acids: CASSSLAGIYEQYF. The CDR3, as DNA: TGTGCCAGCAGTTCACTAGCGGGAATCTACGAGCAGTACTTC.

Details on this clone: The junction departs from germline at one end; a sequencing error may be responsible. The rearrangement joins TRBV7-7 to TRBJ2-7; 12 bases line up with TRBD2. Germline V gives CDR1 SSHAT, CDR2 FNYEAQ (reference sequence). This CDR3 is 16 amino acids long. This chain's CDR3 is CASSPRLAGASYEQYF. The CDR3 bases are TGTGCTAGCAGCCCAAGACTAGCGGGAGCCTCCTACGAGCAGTACTTC. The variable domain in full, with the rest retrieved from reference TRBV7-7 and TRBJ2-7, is GAGVSQSPRYKVTKRGQDVTLRCDPISSHATLYWYQQALGQGPEFLTYFNYEAQPDKSGLPSDRFSAERPEGSISTLTIQRTEQRDSAMYRCASSPRLAGASYEQYFGPGTRLTVT.

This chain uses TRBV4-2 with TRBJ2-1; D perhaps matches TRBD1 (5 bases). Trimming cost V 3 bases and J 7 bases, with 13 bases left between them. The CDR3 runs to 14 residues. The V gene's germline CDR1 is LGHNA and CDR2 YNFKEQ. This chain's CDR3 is CASSQGGAVNEQFF. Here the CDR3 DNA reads TGTGCCAGCAGCCAGGGTGGGGCAGTGAATGAGCAGTTCTTC.

Here the CDR3 DNA reads TGTGCCAGCAGTTTGAGTCTAGCTTACGAGCAGTACTTC. This codes for CASSLSLAYEQYF. The genes are TRBV12-3 or TRBV12-4 and TRBJ2-7; tentatively, D is TRBD2 (5 bases). This CDR3 is built from 13 residues. V dropped 3 bases and J dropped 4 bases, with 10 bases sitting between them.

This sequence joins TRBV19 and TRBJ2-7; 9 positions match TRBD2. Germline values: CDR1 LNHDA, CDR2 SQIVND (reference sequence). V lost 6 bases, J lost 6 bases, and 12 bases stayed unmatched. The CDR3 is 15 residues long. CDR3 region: CASRDPSGVRSEQYF. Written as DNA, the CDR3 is TGTGCCAGTAGGGACCCTAGCGGGGTAAGGTCCGAGCAGTACTTC.

CDR3 in DNA: TGTGCCAGCAGTTACTCGACTTTAAGAGCTTTCTTT. Translation gives CASSYSTLRAFF. The rearrangement joins TRBV6-2 or TRBV6-3 to TRBJ1-1; D is unclear. Germline V gives CDR1 MNHEY, CDR2 SVGEGT. The CDR3 contains 12 residues. V lost 0 bases to trimming and J lost 10 bases, with 9 bases between them.

The chain's CDR3 is CASSVGQSSSYNEQFF. The DNA for the CDR3 is TGTGCCAGCAGCGTAGGACAGTCTAGCTCCTACAATGAGCAGTTCTTC. This chain uses TRBV9 with TRBJ2-1; D might be TRBD1 (5 bases). CDR1 and CDR2 (germline): SGDLS, YYNGEE. V dropped 0 bases and J dropped 0 bases, with 10 bases sitting between them. The CDR3 has 16 amino acids.

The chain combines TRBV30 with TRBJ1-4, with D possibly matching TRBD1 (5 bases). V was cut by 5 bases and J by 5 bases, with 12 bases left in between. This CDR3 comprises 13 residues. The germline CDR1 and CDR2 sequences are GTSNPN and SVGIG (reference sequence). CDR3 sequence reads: CAWGAASNEKLFF. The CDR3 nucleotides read TGTGCCTGGGGGGCGGCCAGCAATGAAAAACTGTTTTTT.

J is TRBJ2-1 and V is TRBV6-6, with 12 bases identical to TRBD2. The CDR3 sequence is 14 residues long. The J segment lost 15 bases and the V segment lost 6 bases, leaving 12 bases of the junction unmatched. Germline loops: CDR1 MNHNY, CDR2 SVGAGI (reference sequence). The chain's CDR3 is CASRASGLAGRGFF. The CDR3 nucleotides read TGTGCCAGCAGGGCCTCGGGACTAGCGGGCCGAGGGTTCTTC.

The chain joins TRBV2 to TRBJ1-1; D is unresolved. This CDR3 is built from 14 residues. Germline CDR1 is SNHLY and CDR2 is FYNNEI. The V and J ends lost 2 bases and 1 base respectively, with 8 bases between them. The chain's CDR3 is CASSETRANTEAFF. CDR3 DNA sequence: TGTGCCAGCAGTGAAACGAGGGCGAACACTGAAGCTTTCTTT.

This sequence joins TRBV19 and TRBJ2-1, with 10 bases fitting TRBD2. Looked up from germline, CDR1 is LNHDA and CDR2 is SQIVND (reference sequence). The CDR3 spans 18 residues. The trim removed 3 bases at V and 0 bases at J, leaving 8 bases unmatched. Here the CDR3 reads CASSMLGAGGPSYNEQFF. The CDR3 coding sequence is TGTGCCAGTAGTATGCTGGGAGCGGGAGGGCCCTCCTACAATGAGCAGTTCTTC.

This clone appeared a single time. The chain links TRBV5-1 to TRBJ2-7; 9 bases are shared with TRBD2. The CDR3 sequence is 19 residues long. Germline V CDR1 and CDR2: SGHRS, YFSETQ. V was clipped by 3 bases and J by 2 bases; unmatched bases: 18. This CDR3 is CASSWPNRPGGRETYEQYF. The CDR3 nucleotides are TGCGCCAGCAGCTGGCCCAACCGTCCCGGCGGGAGGGAGACCTACGAGCAGTACTTC.

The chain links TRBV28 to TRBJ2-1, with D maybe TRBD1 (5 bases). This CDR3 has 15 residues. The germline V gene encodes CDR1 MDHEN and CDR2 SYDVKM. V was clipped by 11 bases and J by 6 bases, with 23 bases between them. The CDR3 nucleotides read TGTGCCGTATTTAGGGGCTTACTTACGGGCAATGAGCAGTTCTTC. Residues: CAVFRGLLTGNEQFF.

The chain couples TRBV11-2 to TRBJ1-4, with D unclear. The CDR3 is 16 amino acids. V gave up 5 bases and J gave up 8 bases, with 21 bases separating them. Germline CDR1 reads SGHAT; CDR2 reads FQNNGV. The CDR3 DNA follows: TGTGCCAGCAGCCCCCCCGGAGCCGCGGTGCAGGAAAAACTGTTTTTT. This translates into CASSPPGAAVQEKLFF.